What follows are 10 T cell receptor beta chains derived from one specimen sequenced in a study of regulatory T cells in long-lasting Graves disease. Time point indicated: newly diagnosed GD, antithyroid drugs for less than 3 months. From PBMCs, RNA was extracted and then used to make the TCR library. Library construction for TCR beta used iRepertoire HTBI primers and Arm-PCR of CDR3 regions. MiXCR was run by TCRdb on the multiplex PCR reads, yielding one entry per CDR3 protein. The sample lists under 300,000 distinct CDR3 sequences; about 16% were seen once. Source: peripheral blood mononuclear cells (PBMCs), taken at new diagnosis, from a patient treated with antithyroid drugs. The receptors were sampled from a female donor with Graves disease.

This clonotype was counted ten times or more. This chain uses TRBV30 with TRBJ2-3; D may be TRBD2 (6 bases). Per germline, CDR1 GTSNPN and CDR2 SVGIG (reference sequence). The CDR3 sequence is 16 residues long. Trimming took off 3 bases at V and 5 bases at J, with 21 bases between the two ends. The CDR3 DNA reads TGTGCCTGGAGGTTACGGGAGCACCCAAGGGGAGATACGCAGTATTTT. This sequence encodes CAWRLREHPRGDTQYF.

This clonotype has only a few counts. A read error is possible here, since a much larger clone lies one base away. The chain joins TRBV9 to TRBJ2-3; D is unclear. Germline CDR1 reads SGDLS; CDR2 reads YYNGEE. The CDR3 runs 12 residues. The V gene lost 4 bases and the J gene lost 1 base, with 4 bases spanning the gap. CDR3 sequence reads: CASSQGTDTQYF. CDR3 DNA: TGTGCCAGCAGCCAGGGCACAGATACGCAGTATTTT.

This clonotype was counted between two and nine times. Here the CDR3 reads CATRTGDHRDTEAFF. In DNA, the CDR3 is TGTGCCACCCGGACAGGGGACCATAGGGACACTGAAGCTTTCTTT. V usage is TRBV25-1 and J usage is TRBJ1-1, with 9 bases matching TRBD1. The CDR3 is made up of 15 amino acids. CDR1 and CDR2 (germline): MGHDK, SYGVNS. Germline trimming cut 10 bases from V and 3 bases from J; bases unmatched to any gene: 12. Full variable domain (missing parts from reference TRBV25-1 and TRBJ1-1): EADIYQTPRYLVIGTGKKITLECSQTMGHDKMYWYQQDPGMELHLIHYSYGVNSTEKGDLSSESTVSRIRTEHFPLTLESARPSHTSQYLCATRTGDHRDTEAFFGQGTRLTVV.

As concerns this clonotype: A far larger clone is just one base off, so this is likely a read error. The chain has TRBV11-3 and TRBJ2-7; 15 bases fit TRBD2. The DNA end is more similar to TRBJ2-1, so the J call may be wrong. This CDR3 has 16 amino acids. Germline V gene lookup returns CDR1 SGHNT and CDR2 YENEEA. The CDR3 spells CASIDRTSGRVDEQFF. The CDR3 DNA follows: TGTGCCAGCATCGACAGGACTAGCGGGAGGGTGGATGAGCAGTTCTTC.

This clonotype appeared many times. The CDR3, as DNA: TGTGCCAGCAGCTTAGTGGCCCTAAGGGACAATGAGCAGTTCTTC. Encoded protein: CASSLVALRDNEQFF. The chain combines TRBV7-2 with TRBJ2-1, with unresolved D. CDR1 is SGHTA, CDR2 FQGNSA, per germline. Trimming shortened V by 1 base and J by 5 bases, and 12 bases separated the two germline ends. This CDR3 has 15 residues. The complete variable domain, with remaining parts taken from reference TRBV7-2 and TRBJ2-1, reads GAGVSQSPSNKVTEKGKDVELRCDPISGHTALYWYRQSLGQGLEFLIYFQGNSAPDKSGLPSDRFSAERTGGSVSTLTIQRTQQEDSAVYLCASSLVALRDNEQFFGPGTRLTVL.

This clonotype was counted ten times or more. The CDR3 loop is CASSLGGSTNEKLFF. The CDR3 DNA follows: TGTGCCAGCAGCTTGGGAGGATCAACTAATGAAAAACTGTTTTTT. The chain uses TRBV7-6 and TRBJ1-4, with unresolved D. CDR3 length: 15 residues. Per germline, CDR1 SGHVS and CDR2 FNYEAQ. Trimming removed 3 bases from V and 0 bases from J, with 8 bases in between.

In its sample, this clonotype was seen many times. The rearrangement uses TRBV11-3 and TRBJ1-2; 8 bases are shared with TRBD1. The CDR3 is 14 residues long. CDR1 SGHNT and CDR2 YENEEA come from the germline V gene. V shed 5 bases, J shed 7 bases, and the junction held 9 bases outside the gene matches. The CDR3 nucleotides read TGTGCCAGCAGCCCGGACAGGGACCCGGGTGGCTACACCTTC. As protein: CASSPDRDPGGYTF.

This clonotype turned up a few times. The chain recombines TRBV18 with TRBJ2-1; no definite D call. V lost 4 bases and J lost 7, with 17 bases in between. Germline V gives CDR1 KGHSH, CDR2 LQKENI. This CDR3 contains 15 residues. CDR3 nucleotide sequence: TGTGCCAGCTCACGCTGGGCAGACGGTTCGAATGAGCAGTTCTTC. It translates to CASSRWADGSNEQFF.

The J gene is TRBJ2-7, the V gene TRBV12-3 or TRBV12-4; perhaps TRBD1 as D (5 bases). The CDR3 contains 14 residues. V gave up 3 bases and J gave up 4 bases, with 13 bases separating them. The CDR3 DNA reads TGTGCCAGCAGTTTGGACACAGAGTTTTACGAGCAGTACTTC. Protein sequence: CASSLDTEFYEQYF.

The table lists this clonotype with many counts. V usage is TRBV7-9 and J usage is TRBJ2-5; 7 bases align to TRBD2. V shed 1 base, J shed 5 bases, and the junction held 1 base outside the gene matches. This CDR3 has 13 amino acids. In germline, CDR1 is SEHNR, CDR2 FQNEAQ (reference sequence). The CDR3 loop is CASSLELAETQYF. CDR3 coding DNA: TGTGCCAGCAGCTTAGAACTAGCGGAGACCCAGTACTTC.